The rows below give T cell receptor beta chains drawn from one sample of a study of cytomegalovirus exposure and HLA in healthy donors. Assay: immunoSEQ multiplex PCR; the TCRdb copy retains only in-frame clones and omits some. The sample records 70,000 to 75,000 clones, 94% being singletons. The sample consisted of PBMCs. The receptors shown here come from a woman aged 18 to 35 in good health and CMV-seropositive. Each CDR3 is given with its conserved first and last residue. Part of the rows lack a size; the others show once, few, many or a class for expanded clones.

TRBV6-6	.	TRBJ1-1	CASSRGQGGTEAFF
TRBV5-1	.	TRBJ1-2	CASSLVVTGGHGYTF
TRBV4-2	.	TRBJ2-7	CASSQETGTGRNEQYF
TRBV4-3	.	TRBJ2-2	CASSYGTANTGELFF
TRBV19	.	TRBJ2-7	CAAFRQGYEQYF
TRBV7-9	.	TRBJ1-1	CASSSTGTTEAFF
TRBV7-2	.	TRBJ2-3	CASSFRRVTDTQYF
TRBV4-2	.	TRBJ2-4	CASSQFVESVGGFYF
TRBV11-3	.	TRBJ2-5	CASSLGQSETQYF
TRBV15	.	TRBJ2-7	CATSRDAASYEQYF
TRBV30	.	TRBJ1-2	CAWTVGGYGYTF
TRBV13	.	TRBJ1-6	CASSLGGQGGSPLHF
TRBV11-2	.	TRBJ2-7	CASSQRGTSAAYEQYF
TRBV9	.	TRBJ2-2	CASSGSRGTGELFF
TRBV27	once	TRBJ2-7	CASSLYPLQGHEQYF
TRBV5-5	.	TRBJ1-2	CASSSLTASAGFNYGYTF
TRBV13	few	TRBJ1-2	CASTQGIGGVDGYTF
TRBV7-9	few	TRBJ1-2	CASSPPTGGGYGYTF
TRBV30	once	TRBJ2-7	CAWRRGGRYEQYF
TRBV5-1	.	TRBJ2-5	CASSLPGGLETQYF
TRBV13	.	TRBJ2-2	CASTAPNTANTGELFF
TRBV7-3	once	TRBJ1-5	CASSLTGDQPQHF
TRBV21-1	.	TRBJ2-4	CASSPRPRGETAKNIQYF
TRBV4-1	.	TRBJ2-3	CASSQAGGVTSTDTQYF
TRBV6-5	once	TRBJ2-1	CASSYLMSVEQFF
TRBV2	.	TRBJ2-2	CASTDGGGTGELFF
TRBV9	.	TRBJ1-1	CASSVGRGTEAFF
TRBV29-1	.	TRBJ2-7	CSVESFGTNPYEQYF
TRBV5-1	.	TRBJ2-3	CASKGGTSTDTQYF
TRBV13	.	TRBJ2-1	CASSLRQGYNEQFF
TRBV6-1	.	TRBJ2-7	CASSALSYEQYF
TRBV27	.	TRBJ1-2	CASSPSGRGGYGYTF
TRBV7-9	.	TRBJ2-3	CASSPGTGMGLAVTDTQYF
TRBV9	.	TRBJ2-1	CASSGTGREYNEQFF
TRBV19	.	TRBJ1-4	CASRTIRQQSEKLFF
TRBV6-5	.	TRBJ1-2	CASSSPGQLNYGYTF